The clone carrying this T cell receptor (beta chain) has a handful of counts. Its antigen is still unknown. Diagnostic assessment was based on clinical symptoms, serum thyroxine and TRAb, thyroid ultrasound and orbital computed tomography. The CDR3 is made up of 15 amino acids. V gave up 0 bases and J gave up 6 bases; unmatched junction bases: 8. Looked up from germline, CDR1 is SGHRS and CDR2 is YFSETQ. The data belong to a study of T cells in Graves' hyperthyroidism and ophthalmopathy. Overall study findings and caveats: A model of 13 V-J features distinguished ophthalmopathy from stable hyperthyroidism.

Template material for amplifying TCR beta CDR3 regions consisted of RNA transcripts. In the first-round RT-PCR of the TCR CDR3, the HTBI primer set was used. TCRdb analysed the multiplex PCR reads with MiXCR anew, one entry per CDR3 protein. The repertoire includes some 650,000 distinct CDR3 sequences, 16% of them detected once, and more than 3% sits in the top ten. Sequenced sample: blood. The chain joins TRBV5-1 to TRBJ1-2, with TRBD1 matching 7 bases. This sequence was found in a woman aged 40-49 years with Graves' ophthalmopathy. This CDR3 reads CASSLDETGKDGYTF. As DNA, the CDR3 is TGCGCCAGCAGCTTGGATGAGACAGGGAAAGATGGCTACACCTTC.